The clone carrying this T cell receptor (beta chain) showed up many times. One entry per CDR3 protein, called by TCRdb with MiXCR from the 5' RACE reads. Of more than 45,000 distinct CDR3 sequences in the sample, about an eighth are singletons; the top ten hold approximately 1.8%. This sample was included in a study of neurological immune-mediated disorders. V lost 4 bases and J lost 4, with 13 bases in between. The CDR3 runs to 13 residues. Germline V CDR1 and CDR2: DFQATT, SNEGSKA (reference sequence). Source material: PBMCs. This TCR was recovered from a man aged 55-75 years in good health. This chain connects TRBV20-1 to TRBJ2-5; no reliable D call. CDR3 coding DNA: TGCAGTGCTATTACTGACGCTGGAGAGACCCAGTACTTC. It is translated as CSAITDAGETQYF.